This record looks at one TCR beta chain sequence and its context. Antigen: not known. With MiXCR, TCRdb called clones anew from the PCR reads. The sample records some 12,000 clones, roughly 20% being singletons. Germline CDR1 is SGHRS and CDR2 is YFSETQ. This CDR3 comprises 12 residues. Trimming shortened V by 5 bases and J by 8 bases, and 11 bases separated the two germline ends. The data were taken from a study of metastatic and nonmetastatic thyroid tumors. Overall study findings and caveats: It was reported that TCR beta diversity was significantly higher in malignant thyroid tumors than benign nodules, in blood and tumor.

Patients had received no treatment of any kind before thyroid surgery. This TCR came from a female donor with papillary thyroid cancer or a benign thyroid nodule (not recorded which). Some clones in this sample may be carry-over from other donors' samples. The genes are TRBV5-1 and TRBJ2-1; the D is unclear. Sequencing input: adjacent normal tissue. The CDR3 DNA sequence: TGCGCCAGCAGTTTTGCCGGAGATGAGCAGTTCTTC. It specifies CASSFAGDEQFF.